These 3 T cell receptor beta chains originate from one sample sequenced in a study of PD-1 blockade in mismatch repair-deficient tumors. Time point reported: approximately 11-day in vitro stimulation with candidate neoantigen peptide 7. The protocol was immunoSEQ multiplex PCR, while the TCRdb copy is restricted to in-frame clones and leaves out a portion. The sample carries thousands of clones, approximately 88% recorded once. Antigens of these TCRs are unknown. The sequenced sample was cells cultured in vitro, obtained from a patient treated with pembrolizumab. The origin of the receptors is an adult with mismatch repair-deficient cancer.

This sequence joins TRBV28 and TRBJ1-4; D gene ambiguous. V lost 5 bases and J 4 bases, leaving 5 bases between the germline ends. The CDR3 consists of 12 residues. CDR1 is MDHEN, CDR2 SYDVKM, per germline. Here the CDR3 reads CASSQINEKLFF. The DNA for the CDR3 is TGTGCCAGCAGTCAGATTAATGAAAAACTGTTTTTT. Variable domain in full (rest from reference TRBV28 and TRBJ1-4): DVKVTQSSRYLVKRTGEKVFLECVQDMDHENMFWYRQDPGLGLRLIYFSYDVKMKEKGDIPEGYSVSREKKERFSLILESASTNQTSMYLCASSQINEKLFFGSGTQLSVL.

The chain links TRBV19 to TRBJ2-1, with D perhaps TRBD2 (5 bases). V shed 5 bases and J shed 8 bases, with 22 bases lying between them. CDR3 length equals 16 residues. Germline-derived CDR1 and CDR2 are LNHDA and SQIVND (reference sequence). In nucleotides, the CDR3 is TGTGCCAGTAGTGTCCCGGGATCCCGGCTAGGCTATGAGCAGTTCTTC. This codes for CASSVPGSRLGYEQFF.

The genes are TRBV11-1 and TRBJ2-3; 10 positions match TRBD2. From germline, CDR1 is SGHAT and CDR2 FQDESV (reference sequence). V was pared by 3 bases and J by 6 bases, with 6 bases of the junction left unmatched. The CDR3 has 15 residues. The CDR3 DNA follows: TGTGCCAGCAGCTTCCAACTAGCGGGATATGATACGCAGTATTTT. Protein sequence: CASSFQLAGYDTQYF.